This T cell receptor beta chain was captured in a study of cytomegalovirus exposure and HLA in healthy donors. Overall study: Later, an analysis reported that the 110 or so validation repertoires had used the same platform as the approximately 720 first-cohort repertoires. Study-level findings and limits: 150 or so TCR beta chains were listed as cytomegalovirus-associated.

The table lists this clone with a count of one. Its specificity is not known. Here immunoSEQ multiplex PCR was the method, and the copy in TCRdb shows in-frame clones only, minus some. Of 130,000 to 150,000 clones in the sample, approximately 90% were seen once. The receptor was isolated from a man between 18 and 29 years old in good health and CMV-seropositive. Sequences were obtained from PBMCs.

DNA of the CDR3: TGCAGCGTTGGGAGCTACGAGCAGTACTTC. It is translated as CSVGSYEQYF. The rearrangement links TRBV29-1 to TRBJ2-7; D ambiguous. Per the germline V gene, CDR1 is SQVTM and CDR2 is ANQGSEA. V gave up 4 bases and J gave up 3 bases, with 4 bases separating them. This CDR3 has 10 residues.